The rows below give T cell receptor beta chains drawn from one sample of a study of blood T cell repertoires in COVID-19. The repertoire was sequenced with immunoSEQ multiplex PCR; TCRdb's copy has only in-frame clones and lacks some. The sample yields 150,000 to 170,000 clones, nearly 80% seen once. The sample consisted of peripheral blood. These receptors were collected from a man at least 80 years old with acute or convalescent COVID-19. The CDR3 runs from the conserved cysteine through the conserved F or W. Fields, in order: V gene, J gene, CDR3 protein.

V gene: TRBV6-2/TRBV6-3; J gene: TRBJ1-1; CDR3 protein: CASRYTGGQAFF
V gene: TRBV5-6; J gene: TRBJ1-2; CDR3 protein: CASSLEDRPFYGYTF
V gene: TRBV18; J gene: TRBJ2-3; CDR3 protein: CASSPTSGGFTDTQYF
V gene: TRBV18; J gene: TRBJ1-4; CDR3 protein: CASSPPMGGTMFF
V gene: TRBV4-3; J gene: TRBJ2-7; CDR3 protein: CASSQARDTLYEQYF
V gene: TRBV6-5; J gene: TRBJ1-6; CDR3 protein: CASSQSGRKDSPLHF
V gene: TRBV11-1; J gene: TRBJ2-5; CDR3 protein: CASSYTSGEETQYF
V gene: TRBV28; J gene: TRBJ2-4; CDR3 protein: CASSQGPNPNIQYF
V gene: TRBV3-1/TRBV3-2; J gene: TRBJ2-2; CDR3 protein: CASSQAGTSAGELFF
V gene: TRBV7-9; J gene: TRBJ2-2; CDR3 protein: CASSSRVYRTGELFF
V gene: TRBV30; J gene: TRBJ2-7; CDR3 protein: CAWRALDRTYEQYF
V gene: TRBV5-1; J gene: TRBJ2-5; CDR3 protein: CASSRRPGTSGGGETQYF
V gene: TRBV11-1; J gene: TRBJ2-3; CDR3 protein: CASSLIGQAPGGTQYF
V gene: TRBV29-1; J gene: TRBJ1-1; CDR3 protein: CSFYRGPGKSEAFF
V gene: TRBV15; J gene: TRBJ2-5; CDR3 protein: CATSSIWGVETQYF
V gene: TRBV5-1; J gene: TRBJ1-2; CDR3 protein: CASSLQGGSYGYTF
V gene: TRBV6-2/TRBV6-3; J gene: TRBJ2-1; CDR3 protein: CASSFWGKSGPWGNEQFF
V gene: TRBV7-9; J gene: TRBJ2-6; CDR3 protein: CARGEGSGANVLTF
V gene: TRBV28; J gene: TRBJ1-2; CDR3 protein: CASSLDRGQYGYTF
V gene: TRBV5-3; J gene: TRBJ2-1; CDR3 protein: CARSHVEGQGFNEQFF
V gene: TRBV11-3; J gene: TRBJ2-1; CDR3 protein: CASSSRGSGSSYNEQFF
V gene: TRBV5-1; J gene: TRBJ1-1; CDR3 protein: CASSSDGTAGTEAFF
V gene: TRBV2; J gene: TRBJ1-6; CDR3 protein: CASRWTGGANSPLHF
V gene: TRBV30; J gene: TRBJ2-5; CDR3 protein: CATDRGGETQYF
V gene: TRBV5-4; J gene: TRBJ2-3; CDR3 protein: CASSLAPSSTDTQYF
V gene: TRBV19; J gene: TRBJ2-7; CDR3 protein: CASSISTSGSYEQYF
V gene: TRBV5-1; J gene: TRBJ2-1; CDR3 protein: CASLRQPGSSYNEQFF
V gene: TRBV30; J gene: TRBJ1-1; CDR3 protein: CAFDRTGRGNTEAFF
V gene: TRBV6-5; J gene: TRBJ1-4; CDR3 protein: CASSLTGGNEKLFF
V gene: TRBV11-2; J gene: TRBJ1-5; CDR3 protein: CASSFRWGRDQPQHF
V gene: TRBV5-6; J gene: TRBJ2-1; CDR3 protein: CASSLAGMRDNEQFF
V gene: TRBV12-2; J gene: TRBJ1-5; CDR3 protein: CASRLALQTYSNQPQHF
V gene: TRBV6-1; J gene: TRBJ2-1; CDR3 protein: CASSEKVAGNNEQFF
V gene: TRBV7-6; J gene: TRBJ2-3; CDR3 protein: CASSSPGGLGDTQYF
V gene: TRBV3-1/TRBV3-2; J gene: TRBJ2-3; CDR3 protein: CASSQYSGGVTDTQYF
V gene: TRBV6-5; J gene: TRBJ2-5; CDR3 protein: CASSPLTRRRETQYF
V gene: TRBV11-3; J gene: TRBJ1-3; CDR3 protein: CASSLYLGGSGNTIYF
V gene: TRBV5-1; J gene: TRBJ2-2; CDR3 protein: CASSLRTANTGELFF
V gene: TRBV5-6; J gene: TRBJ2-7; CDR3 protein: CASSLESGQGAHEQYF
V gene: TRBV10-2; J gene: TRBJ2-3; CDR3 protein: CASTQWSDTQYF
V gene: TRBV5-1; J gene: TRBJ2-5; CDR3 protein: CASRGATGQETQYF